A selection of T cell receptor beta chains follows, all from one sample in a study of blood T cell repertoires in COVID-19. The protocol was immunoSEQ multiplex PCR, while the TCRdb copy is restricted to in-frame clones and leaves out a portion. The data show about 80,000 clones, about four fifths seen once. The specimen sequenced was peripheral blood. These receptors were taken from a woman aged 40 to 49 with active or convalescent COVID-19. Each CDR3 is given with its conserved first and last residue. The order of the fields is J gene, clone size, D gene, V gene, CDR3 protein, CDR3 DNA. The D gene is left open where the match is weak. Not every row has a clone size; where given, it reads once, few, many or a size class.

>TRBJ2-3|NA|NA|TRBV11-1
CATAGSSTDTQYF
TGTGCCACAGCCGGGAGTAGCACAGATACGCAGTATTTT
>TRBJ1-1|NA|NA|TRBV12-5
CASGLVSVGRMNTEAFF
TGTGCTAGTGGTTTGGTATCCGTCGGCAGGATGAACACTGAAGCTTTCTTT
>TRBJ1-2|NA|NA|TRBV2
CASRWDIHGYTF
TGTGCCAGCAGGTGGGACATCCATGGCTACACCTTC
>TRBJ1-2|NA|TRBD1|TRBV6-5
CASSSGQGGGYTF
TGTGCCAGCAGTTCGGGACAGGGGGGTGGCTACACCTTC
>TRBJ1-2|NA|NA|TRBV15
CATSRGGVGYGYTF
TGTGCCACCAGCAGAGGGGGCGTCGGCTATGGCTACACCTTC
>TRBJ2-5|NA|TRBD2|TRBV19
CASSIGGAGEETQYF
TGTGCCAGTAGTATCGGCGGAGCGGGGGAAGAGACCCAGTACTTC
>TRBJ2-7|once|TRBD1|TRBV7-7
CASSLGTGVTYEQYF
TGTGCTAGCAGCTTGGGGACAGGGGTAACCTACGAGCAGTACTTC
>TRBJ1-1|few|NA|TRBV30
CAWSPIQEAFF
TGTGCCTGGAGTCCCATCCAAGAAGCTTTCTTT
>TRBJ2-5|once|TRBD1|TRBV10-2
CASGNRDRGGQETQYF
TGCGCCAGCGGCAACCGGGACAGGGGCGGTCAAGAGACCCAGTACTTC
>TRBJ2-5|NA|TRBD2|TRBV7-6
CASSLAGGGLEETQYF
TGTGCCAGCAGCTTAGCGGGGGGGGGTTTGGAAGAGACCCAGTACTTC
>TRBJ1-3|NA|NA|TRBV7-9
CASGIRESGNTIYF
TGTGCCAGCGGAATCAGGGAATCCGGAAACACCATATATTTT
>TRBJ2-4|once|TRBD1|TRBV5-8
CASSMTGGATKNIQYF
TGTGCCAGCAGTATGACAGGGGGCGCAACCAAAAACATTCAGTACTTC
>TRBJ2-7|once|NA|TRBV27
CASSWAASYEQYF
TGTGCCAGCAGTTGGGCAGCCTCCTACGAGCAGTACTTC
>TRBJ2-5|NA|NA|TRBV5-1
CASSFGEEETQYF
TGCGCCAGCAGCTTTGGAGAAGAAGAGACCCAGTACTTC
>TRBJ1-5|NA|TRBD1|TRBV19
CASSIAQGAIQPQHF
TGTGCCAGTAGTATAGCACAGGGGGCGATTCAGCCCCAGCATTTT
>TRBJ2-1|NA|TRBD2|TRBV4-2
CASSQVGLADNEQFF
TGTGCCAGCAGCCAAGTGGGACTAGCGGACAATGAGCAGTTCTTC
>TRBJ1-3|few|NA|TRBV19
CASRARGSGNTIYF
TGTGCCAGTAGAGCGCGCGGCTCTGGAAACACCATATATTTT
>TRBJ2-5|NA|TRBD2|TRBV5-1
CASSDPSGGRQETQYF
TGCGCCAGCAGCGACCCTAGCGGGGGGCGTCAAGAGACCCAGTACTTC
>TRBJ1-2|NA|TRBD1|TRBV5-6
CASSLRDRPYGYTF
TGTGCCAGCAGCTTGCGGGACAGACCATATGGCTACACCTTC
>TRBJ2-2|NA|TRBD2|TRBV4-1
CASSQFSGGRTGELFF
TGCGCCAGCAGCCAATTTAGCGGGGGTCGCACCGGGGAGCTGTTTTTT
>TRBJ2-7|NA|NA|TRBV7-2
CASSSDSYYEQYF
TGTGCCAGCAGCTCAGACAGTTACTACGAGCAGTACTTC
>TRBJ2-5|once|TRBD2|TRBV7-8
CASSLLWGLAGGQETQYF
TGTGCCAGCAGCTTACTCTGGGGACTAGCGGGGGGGCAAGAGACCCAGTACTTC
>TRBJ1-6|NA|NA|TRBV30
CAWSEGQAFSLYNSPLHF
TGTGCCTGGAGCGAGGGACAAGCATTCTCCCTCTATAATTCACCCCTCCACTTT
>TRBJ1-2|NA|TRBD1|TRBV6-5
CASSYSTGGFYGYTF
TGTGCCAGCAGTTACTCGACAGGGGGCTTCTATGGCTACACCTTC
>TRBJ1-1|NA|NA|TRBV6-5
CASRIGSLNTEAFF
TGTGCCAGCAGAATAGGGAGCTTGAACACTGAAGCTTTCTTT
>TRBJ1-2|NA|NA|TRBV28
CASKGQWYGYTF
TGTGCCAGCAAAGGACAGTGGTATGGCTACACCTTC
>TRBJ2-5|NA|NA|TRBV5-1
CASSPGGRGKETQYF
TGCGCCAGCAGCCCGGGGGGCAGGGGTAAAGAGACCCAGTACTTC
>TRBJ2-5|NA|NA|TRBV5-1
CASSLTQIGETQYF
TGCGCCAGCAGCTTGACACAGATCGGAGAGACCCAGTACTTC
>TRBJ2-7|NA|NA|TRBV11-2
CASSLGGVSSYEQYF
TGTGCCAGCAGCTTAGGCGGCGTCTCCTCCTACGAGCAGTACTTC
>TRBJ2-2|NA|NA|TRBV4-1
CASSLKTGGELFF
TGCGCCAGCAGCCTAAAAACGGGGGGGGAGCTGTTTTTT
>TRBJ2-7|NA|NA|TRBV3-1/TRBV3-2
CASSQGQTPYEQYF
TGTGCCAGCAGCCAAGGGCAAACCCCCTACGAGCAGTACTTC
>TRBJ2-1|once|TRBD2|TRBV10-3
CAILQRESSGRKYNEQFF
TGTGCCATCCTCCAGCGCGAATCTAGCGGGAGGAAATACAATGAGCAGTTCTTC
>TRBJ1-5|NA|TRBD1|TRBV12-3/TRBV12-4
CASRGQGNQPQHF
TGTGCCAGCAGGGGACAGGGTAATCAGCCCCAGCATTTT
>TRBJ2-5|NA|TRBD1|TRBV20-1
CSASGTAQETQYF
TGCAGTGCTAGTGGGACAGCCCAAGAGACCCAGTACTTC
>TRBJ1-2|NA|NA|TRBV29-1
CSVRPGSTTGGYTF
TGCAGCGTCCGACCCGGCTCTACGACGGGGGGCTACACCTTC
>TRBJ2-3|NA|TRBD2|TRBV7-9
CASSLGTGTSGTDTQYF
TGTGCCAGCAGCTTAGGGACCGGGACTAGCGGCACAGATACGCAGTATTTT
>TRBJ2-5|once|NA|TRBV7-7
CASSQQGTKQETQYF
TGTGCTAGCAGCCAGCAGGGGACCAAACAAGAGACCCAGTACTTC
>TRBJ1-3|NA|TRBD1|TRBV18
CASSPSGTGPGNTIYF
TGTGCCAGCTCACCATCAGGGACAGGGCCTGGAAACACCATATATTTT
>TRBJ2-7|once|TRBD1|TRBV11-2
CASSWDRDLLEQYF
TGTGCCAGCAGCTGGGACAGGGACCTGTTAGAGCAGTACTTC
>TRBJ2-1|few|TRBD2|TRBV19
CASSIGLAGALSYNEQFF
TGTGCCAGTAGTATCGGTCTAGCGGGAGCCCTCTCCTACAATGAGCAGTTCTTC
>TRBJ2-5|NA|NA|TRBV19
CASSPRDFAFEETQYF
TGTGCCAGTAGTCCCCGCGATTTCGCCTTCGAAGAGACCCAGTACTTC
>TRBJ2-2|NA|TRBD2|TRBV5-1
CASSRAGWNTGELFF
TGCGCCAGCAGCAGAGCGGGATGGAACACCGGGGAGCTGTTTTTT
>TRBJ2-6|NA|NA|TRBV6-5
CASSLASGANVLTF
TGTGCCAGCAGTCTGGCCTCTGGGGCCAACGTCCTGACTTTC